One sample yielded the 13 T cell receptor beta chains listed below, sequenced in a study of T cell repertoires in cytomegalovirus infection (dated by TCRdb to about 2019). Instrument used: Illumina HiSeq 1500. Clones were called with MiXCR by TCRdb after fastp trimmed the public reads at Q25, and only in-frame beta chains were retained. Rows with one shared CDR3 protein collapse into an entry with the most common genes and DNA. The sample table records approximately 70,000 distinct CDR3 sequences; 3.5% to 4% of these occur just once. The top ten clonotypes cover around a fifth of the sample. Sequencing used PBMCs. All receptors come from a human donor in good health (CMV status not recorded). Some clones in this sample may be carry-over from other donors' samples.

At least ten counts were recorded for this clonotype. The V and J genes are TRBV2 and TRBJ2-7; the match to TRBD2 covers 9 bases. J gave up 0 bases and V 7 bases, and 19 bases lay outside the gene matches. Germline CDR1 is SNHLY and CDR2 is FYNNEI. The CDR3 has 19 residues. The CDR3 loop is CASTGREASGEPISYEQYF. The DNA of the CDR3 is TGTGCCAGCACCGGAAGGGAGGCTAGCGGGGAGCCCATCTCCTACGAGCAGTACTTC.

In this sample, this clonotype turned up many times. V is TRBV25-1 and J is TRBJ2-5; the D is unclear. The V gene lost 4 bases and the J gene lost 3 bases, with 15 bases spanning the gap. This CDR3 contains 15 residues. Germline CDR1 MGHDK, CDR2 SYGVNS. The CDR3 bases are TGTGCCAGCAGTGTGGGGTTGGGCCGGGAAGAGACCCAGTACTTC. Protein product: CASSVGLGREETQYF.

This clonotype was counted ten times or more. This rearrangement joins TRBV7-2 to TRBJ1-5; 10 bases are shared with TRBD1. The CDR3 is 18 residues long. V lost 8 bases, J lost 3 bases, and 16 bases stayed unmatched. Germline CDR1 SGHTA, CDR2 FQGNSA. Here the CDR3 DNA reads TGTGCCAGCCTCCCCGGGACAGGGGCCAACCGCCTCAATCAGCCCCAGCATTTT. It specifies CASLPGTGANRLNQPQHF.

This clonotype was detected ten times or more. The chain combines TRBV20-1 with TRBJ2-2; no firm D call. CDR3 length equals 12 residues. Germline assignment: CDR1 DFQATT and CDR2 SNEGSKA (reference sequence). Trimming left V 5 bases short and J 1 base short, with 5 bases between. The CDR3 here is CSAPKNTGELFF. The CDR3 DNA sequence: TGCAGTGCTCCCAAGAACACCGGGGAGCTGTTTTTT.

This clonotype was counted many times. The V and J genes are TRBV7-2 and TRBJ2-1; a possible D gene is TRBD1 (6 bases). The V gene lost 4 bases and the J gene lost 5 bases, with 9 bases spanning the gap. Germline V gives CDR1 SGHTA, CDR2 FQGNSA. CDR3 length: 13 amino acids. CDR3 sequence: CASSSNRDNEQFF. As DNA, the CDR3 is TGTGCCAGCAGCTCCAACAGGGACAATGAGCAGTTCTTC.

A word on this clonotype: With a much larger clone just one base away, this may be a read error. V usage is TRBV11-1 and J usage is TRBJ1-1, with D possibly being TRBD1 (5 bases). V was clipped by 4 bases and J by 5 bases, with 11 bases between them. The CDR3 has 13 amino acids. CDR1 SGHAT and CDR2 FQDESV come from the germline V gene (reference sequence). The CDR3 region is CASSYAEGTEAFF. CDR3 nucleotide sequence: TGTGCCAGCAGCTACGCTGAGGGGACTGAAGCTTTCTTT. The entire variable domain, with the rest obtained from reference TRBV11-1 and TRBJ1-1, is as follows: EAEVAQSPRYKITEKSQAVAFWCDPISGHATLYWYRQILGQGPELLVQFQDESVVDDSQLPKDRFSAERLKGVDSTLKIQPAELGDSAMYLCASSYAEGTEAFFGQGTRLTVV.

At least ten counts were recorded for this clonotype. The CDR3: CASSPPPPQGSDEKLFF. CDR3 nucleotide sequence: TGTGCCAGCAGTCCACCCCCGCCACAGGGGAGTGATGAAAAACTGTTTTTT. The rearrangement links TRBV28 to TRBJ1-4; the match to TRBD1 covers 7 bases. The germline CDR1 and CDR2 sequences are MDHEN and SYDVKM. CDR3 length equals 17 residues. J was trimmed by 6 bases and V by 5 bases; bases with no gene match: 15.

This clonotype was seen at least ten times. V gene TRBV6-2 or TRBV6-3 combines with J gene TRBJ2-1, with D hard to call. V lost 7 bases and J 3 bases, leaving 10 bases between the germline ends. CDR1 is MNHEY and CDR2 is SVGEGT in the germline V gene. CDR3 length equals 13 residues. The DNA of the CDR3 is TGTGCCAGCAAAGAGACGCTCTACAATGAGCAGTTCTTC. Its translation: CASKETLYNEQFF.

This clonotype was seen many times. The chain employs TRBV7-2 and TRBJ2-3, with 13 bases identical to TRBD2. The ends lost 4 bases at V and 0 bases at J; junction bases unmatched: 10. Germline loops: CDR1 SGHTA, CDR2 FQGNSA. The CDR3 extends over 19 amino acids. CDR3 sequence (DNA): TGTGCCAGCAGCTACGCCCGAACTAGCGGGGGGGCGAGCACAGATACGCAGTATTTT. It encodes CASSYARTSGGASTDTQYF.

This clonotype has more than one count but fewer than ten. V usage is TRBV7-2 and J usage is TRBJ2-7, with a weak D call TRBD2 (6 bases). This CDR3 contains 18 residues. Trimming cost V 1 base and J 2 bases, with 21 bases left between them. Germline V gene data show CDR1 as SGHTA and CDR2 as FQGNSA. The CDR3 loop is CASSLVGLGWRDAYEQYF. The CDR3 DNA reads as TGTGCCAGCAGCTTAGTAGGATTAGGCTGGCGGGACGCCTACGAGCAGTACTTC.

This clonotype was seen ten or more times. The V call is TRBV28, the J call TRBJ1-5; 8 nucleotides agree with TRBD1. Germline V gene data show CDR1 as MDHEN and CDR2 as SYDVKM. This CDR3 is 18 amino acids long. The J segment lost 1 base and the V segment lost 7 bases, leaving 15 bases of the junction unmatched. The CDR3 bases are TGTGCCAGCACCATGGGGGTAGGGACAGGAGGAAGCAATCAGCCCCAGCATTTT. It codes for CASTMGVGTGGSNQPQHF.

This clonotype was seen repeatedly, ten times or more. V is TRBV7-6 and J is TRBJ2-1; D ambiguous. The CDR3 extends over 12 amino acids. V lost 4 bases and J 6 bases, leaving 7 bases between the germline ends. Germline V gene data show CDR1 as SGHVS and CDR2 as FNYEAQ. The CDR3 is CASSSTFNEQFF. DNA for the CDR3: TGTGCCAGCAGCTCGACCTTCAATGAGCAGTTCTTC.

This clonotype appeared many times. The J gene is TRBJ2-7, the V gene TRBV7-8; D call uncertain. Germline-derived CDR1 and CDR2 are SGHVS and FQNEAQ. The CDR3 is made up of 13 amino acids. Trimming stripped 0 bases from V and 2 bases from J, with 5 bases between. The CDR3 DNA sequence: TGTGCCAGCAGCTTAGCCCCCGCCTACGAGCAGTACTTC. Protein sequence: CASSLAPAYEQYF.